The entry below describes one TCR beta chain. This sample stems from a study of T cell changes during pregnancy in multiple sclerosis. TCRdb keeps only in-frame clones here, not all; method: immunoSEQ multiplex PCR. Here the sample spans about 51,000 clones, roughly 92% being singletons. Germline V gene lookup returns CDR1 SGHTA and CDR2 FQGNSA. The CDR3 loop spans 15 amino acids. With 3 bases clipped from V and 5 bases from J, the junction kept 9 bases outside the gene matches. This TCR was sampled from a female donor with multiple sclerosis, enrolled in a pregnancy study. Here the sequenced sample was CD4+ T cells from peripheral blood mononuclear cells, taken in the second trimester of pregnancy. This chain joins TRBV7-2 and TRBJ2-7, with 8 bases matching TRBD1. In nucleotides, the CDR3 is TGTGCCAGCAGCTTGGCAGGGGGCTACCCCCACGAGCAGTACTTC. Its protein product is CASSLAGGYPHEQYF. The full variable domain, rest sourced from reference TRBV7-2 and TRBJ2-7, is GAGVSQSPSNKVTEKGKDVELRCDPISGHTALYWYRQSLGQGLEFLIYFQGNSAPDKSGLPSDRFSAERTGGSVSTLTIQRTQQEDSAVYLCASSLAGGYPHEQYFGPGTRLTVT.